This paragraph covers one T cell receptor (beta chain) sequence. The target of this receptor is not known. At one end, the junction sequence differs from germline, possibly due to a read error. The entry originates in a study of blood T cell repertoires in COVID-19 (dated by TCRdb to 2019 to 2021). For the wider study: Samples covering the acute and convalescent phases of COVID-19 were provided by collaborators in the United States, Italy and Spain. The prospective study material was composed of cDNA or gDNA derived from T cells, B-cell-depleted T cells, or PBMCs. The dataset comprised deeply sampled blood TCRbeta repertoires from subjects exposed to, actively infected with, or recovered from COVID-19. The repertoires were released in a freely available public database meant as a resource for research on the immune response to SARS-CoV-2. Samples were obtained from the ongoing ImmuneRACE study (first 160 participants) and from about 1,300 subjects provided by 6 global collaborators. Nearly every sample came with metadata listing a de-identified subject ID, COVID-19 status, age in years and sex. Where HLA class I and class II types were available, the types were taken from metadata supplied by the sample provider, not from assay-based typing. The research as a whole found: Clinical and demographic metadata were provided uncurated, with the amount varying by source and participant.

CDR1 WSHSY and CDR2 SAAADI were looked up in the germline V gene. The CDR3 covers 13 residues, taking in both the cysteine and the phenylalanine. The read is trimmed to its CDR3 DNA, 39 bases read in frame from base 1. In the prospective study, participants were roughly 18 to 89 years old, resided in fewer than 25 geographic areas of the United States, and were enrolled through a virtual design. To assign participants to cohorts, the prospective study relied on clinical history that participants themselves reported in a screening survey and a study questionnaire. Recovered participants in ImmuneRACE Cohort 3 were defined by two consecutive negative NP/OP PCR tests, clearance by a healthcare professional, or resolution of symptoms. In the prospective study, mobile phlebotomists collected whole blood, serum and a nasopharyngeal or oropharyngeal swab from each participant. Additional blood draws and questionnaires over an approximately two-month period could optionally be provided by prospective study participants. Before DNA extraction, prospective study blood samples were shipped either frozen or at room temperature.

TCRbeta CDR3 regions were amplified from genomic DNA by means of the immunoSEQ Assay, a bias-controlled multiplex PCR. On the study's bioinformatics: Within the assay, amplification of reference gene primers was used to estimate how many nucleated cells each sample contained. To quantify the absolute abundance of each unique TCRbeta CDR3 rearrangement, sequence reads were collapsed and filtered. For each sample, productive Simpson clonality was calculated as the square root of Simpson's diversity index over productive rearrangements. The table comes from immuneACCESS by way of TCRdb, which keeps in-frame sequences with V and J called. Part of the clones is missing from these tables; in studies checked, under half for an unresolved V gene and the rest for unknown reasons. V and J calls plus clone size are reproduced from that table; the DNA served to infer D and trimming. The sample table holds about 210,000 clones, of which approximately 78% were seen once. The biggest ten clones account for about 10% of the sample.

This receptor was taken from a man aged 35-49 years who had recovered from COVID-19. Input material: PBMCs or T cells enriched from blood (not recorded which). In this chain, TRBV10-2 is recombined with TRBJ2-1, with 7 bases matching TRBD2. The DNA sequence reads TGCGCCAGCCGTGATCAGACTAGCCATGAGCAGTTCTTC. Its protein reads: CASRDQTSHEQFF.